These 5 T cell receptor beta chains share one sample of origin, sequenced in a study of blood T cell repertoires in COVID-19 (dated by TCRdb to 2018 to 2020). Libraries were constructed by the immunoSEQ multiplex PCR assay. Entries here come from immuneACCESS through TCRdb and include only in-frame sequences with V and J called. Some clones fail to appear in such tables; in the studies checked, an unresolved V gene covers under half of the shortfall, and the cause of the remainder is unknown. Recorded for this sample are approximately 200,000 clones; approximately 80% of them occurred a single time. The ten largest clones capture approximately 6.9% of the sample. Specimen: peripheral blood. Receptors originate from a human donor with acute or convalescent COVID-19. The donor label of this sample is uncertain.

This rearrangement joins TRBV10-3 to TRBJ1-1; D is ambiguous. V lost 0 bases, J lost 6 bases, and 11 bases lay in between. The CDR3 length is 14 residues. Germline-derived CDR1 and CDR2 are ENHRY and SYGVKD. CDR3 loop: CAISESRDTSEAFF. The CDR3, as DNA: TGTGCCATCAGTGAGTCCCGGGATACCTCTGAAGCTTTCTTT.

The CDR3 nucleotides read TGTGCCAGTAGGAGCATAGGGGGGGAGAGTGAAAAACTGTTTTTT. It translates to CASRSIGGESEKLFF. The chain couples TRBV19 to TRBJ1-4; the D gene is possibly TRBD1 (6 bases). V gave up 6 bases and J gave up 7 bases, with 18 bases separating them. CDR3 length: 15 residues. Germline lookup yields CDR1 LNHDA and CDR2 SQIVND (reference sequence).

This clone was recorded only once. The rearrangement links TRBV4-3 to TRBJ2-1; 14 nucleotides agree with TRBD2. After removal of 4 bases from V and 0 bases from J, the junction contained 5 bases not matched to a gene. The CDR3 spans 18 residues. Per the germline V gene, CDR1 is LGHNA and CDR2 is YSLEER. CDR3 DNA: TGCGCCAGCAGCCCACAGGGGACTAGCGGGAGCTCCTACAATGAGCAGTTCTTC. This encodes CASSPQGTSGSSYNEQFF.

This sequence joins TRBV4-2 and TRBJ2-7, with D tentatively TRBD2 (6 bases). Germline CDR1 is LGHNA and CDR2 is YNFKEQ. The CDR3 loop spans 17 amino acids. Trimming left V 3 bases short and J 0 bases short, with 18 bases between. The CDR3 DNA sequence: TGTGCCAGCAGCCAGGAAGAACTAGCTTCTAACTCCTACGAGCAGTACTTC. Its protein product is CASSQEELASNSYEQYF.

The rearrangement uses TRBV4-1 and TRBJ2-2; 9 nucleotides line up with TRBD2. The V segment lost 4 bases and the J segment 2 bases; nucleotides outside the gene matches: 8. The length of the CDR3 is 17 residues. Per the germline V gene, CDR1 is MGHRA and CDR2 is YSYEKL. The CDR3, as DNA: TGCGCCAGCAGCCCAGTCCCGCTAGCGGGAAACACCGGGGAGCTGTTTTTT. Protein product: CASSPVPLAGNTGELFF.